These T cell receptor beta chains were read from a single sample in a study of blood T cell repertoires in COVID-19. Method: immunoSEQ multiplex PCR; TCRdb's copy keeps in-frame clones and lacks some. Of roughly 310,000 clones listed, about nine tenths were seen once; the top ten hold roughly 2.9%. The sequencing input was peripheral blood. These receptors all come from a woman under 40 with COVID-19, enrolled during active disease. Both conserved end residues are part of each CDR3. The D gene is left open where the match is weak. Clone size is shown for a subset of rows, as once, few, many or a class of expanded clone.

v_gene	d_gene	abundance	j_gene	CDR3nt	CDR3aa
TRBV29-1	NA	NA	TRBJ1-2	TGCAGCGTTGAAGAGGGGGCGACTTATGGCTACACCTTC	CSVEEGATYGYTF
TRBV7-6	NA	NA	TRBJ1-1	TGTGCCAGCAGCTTAAGAGAGGGCCCCCAAATGAACACTGAAGCTTTCTTT	CASSLREGPQMNTEAFF
TRBV27	NA	NA	TRBJ2-1	TGTGCCAGCAGTTTAGTAGCAAATGAGCAGTTCTTC	CASSLVANEQFF
TRBV7-9	TRBD1	once	TRBJ1-1	TGTGCCAGCAGCCTTAACCGGGACAGGGGTTTAGATGGGACTGAAGCTTTCTTT	CASSLNRDRGLDGTEAFF
TRBV2	TRBD1	NA	TRBJ1-2	TGTGCCAGCAGTACCGGGACAGCCTATGGCTACACCTTC	CASSTGTAYGYTF
TRBV7-3	TRBD2	NA	TRBJ2-3	TGTGCCAGCAGCTTCGGACTAGCGGGCACAGATACGCAGTATTTT	CASSFGLAGTDTQYF
TRBV7-8	NA	NA	TRBJ1-3	TGTGCCAGCAGCCCCCGGACACTCGGCTCTGGAAACACCATATATTTT	CASSPRTLGSGNTIYF
TRBV28	TRBD1	NA	TRBJ1-2	TGTGCCAGCAGTTCTCCGACAGGGATTTTCTATGGCTACACCTTC	CASSSPTGIFYGYTF
TRBV4-1	NA	NA	TRBJ2-7	TGCGCCAGCAGCCAGTCCTCGACTAGCTACGAGCAGTACTTC	CASSQSSTSYEQYF
TRBV28	NA	NA	TRBJ1-1	TGTGCCAGCAGTTTTTCGAGCACTGAAGCTTTCTTT	CASSFSSTEAFF
TRBV19	TRBD1	NA	TRBJ1-2	TGTGCCAGTAGTATCGGGACAGGCCCTAAAAACTATGGCTACACCTTC	CASSIGTGPKNYGYTF
TRBV3-1/TRBV3-2	NA	once	TRBJ2-1	TGTGCCAGCAGCCAGATGTTGTCCGGGAGTGAGCAGTTCTTC	CASSQMLSGSEQFF
TRBV12-3/TRBV12-4	NA	few	TRBJ1-1	TGTGCCAGCAGTCCAGGGAACACTGAAGCTTTCTTT	CASSPGNTEAFF
TRBV5-1	TRBD1	NA	TRBJ1-1	TGCGCCAGCAGCTTGGGGGTACAGGGGATTACTGAAGCTTTCTTT	CASSLGVQGITEAFF
TRBV29-1	NA	once	TRBJ1-2	TGCAGCGTGACCCGGGGGGTGGCTGGCTACACCTTC	CSVTRGVAGYTF
TRBV7-9	TRBD1	NA	TRBJ2-1	TGTGCCAGCATCCTGGGAACGGGACAGGGGAGGAATGAGCAGTTCTTC	CASILGTGQGRNEQFF
TRBV3-1/TRBV3-2	NA	NA	TRBJ2-2	TGTGCCAGCAGCCGCGGCGCGATAGGTGCCGGGGAGCTGTTTTTT	CASSRGAIGAGELFF
TRBV7-9	TRBD1	once	TRBJ1-1	TGTGCCAGCAGCCCATACTCCGGGACAGGGCCCACTGAAGCTTTCTTT	CASSPYSGTGPTEAFF
TRBV28	NA	NA	TRBJ1-1	TGTGCCAGCCTTCGAAAGACAGGTATGAACACTGAAGCTTTCTTT	CASLRKTGMNTEAFF
TRBV5-4	NA	NA	TRBJ2-4	TGTGCCAGCAGCTTGTCCGTAGCCAAAAACATTCAGTACTTC	CASSLSVAKNIQYF